Reported below is one T cell receptor beta chain. The data derive from a study of blood T cell repertoires in COVID-19. Study-wide background: Specimens from acute and convalescent COVID-19 originated in the United States, Italy and Spain. T cells, B-cell-depleted T cells, or PBMCs supplied cDNA or gDNA.

Original handling: Estimates of nucleated cell counts were drawn from the amplification of reference gene primers. The protocol was immunoSEQ multiplex PCR, while the TCRdb copy is restricted to in-frame clones and leaves out a portion. That table furnishes V, J and clone size, whereas the DNA furnished D and trimming. The table has 150,000 to 200,000 clones, roughly 87% seen once. Trimming took 5 bases from V and 7 from J, leaving 15 bases between them. The CDR3 is made up of 14 amino acids. CDR1 is MNHEY and CDR2 is SVGAGI in the germline V gene. This receptor was identified in a woman between 50 and 59 years old with acute or convalescent COVID-19. V usage is TRBV6-5 and J usage is TRBJ1-5, with a possible D match to TRBD1 (5 bases). Sequences were obtained from peripheral blood. The CDR3 loop is CASSPVRGGQPQHF. The CDR3 DNA reads as TGTGCCAGCAGTCCCGTTAGGGGAGGCCAGCCCCAGCATTTT.